The rows below give T cell receptor beta chains drawn from one sample of a study of breast tumors, draining lymph nodes, adjacent tissues. TCRdb fed the multiplex PCR reads into MiXCR, producing one record per CDR3 protein. The sample includes over 250,000 distinct CDR3 sequences, roughly 30% of them seen just once. Sequencing was done on a sample of axillary lymph node tissue. Every receptor here comes from a female donor with breast cancer. Some clones in this sample may be carry-over from other donors' samples. The CDR3 runs from the conserved cysteine through the conserved F or W. A D gene is named only where the DNA matches it firmly. The size of a clone is reported for some rows only, either as once, few or many, or as a class for expanded clones.

>TRBJ2-3|TRBV5-8|many|TRBD2
TGTGCCAGCAGCTTGGAAACTAGCGCAGATACGCAGTATTTT
CASSLETSADTQYF
>TRBJ1-5|TRBV10-3|.|.
TGTGCCATCGGGGGAGCAGGTATTGGCAATCAGCCCCAGCATTTT
CAIGGAGIGNQPQHF
>TRBJ2-5|TRBV11-3|few|TRBD1
TGTGCCAGCAGAGGGCGACAGGGGCGTCAAGAGACCCAGTACTTC
CASRGRQGRQETQYF
>TRBJ2-1|TRBV15|.|TRBD2
TGTGCTACCAGCAGGGGTAGCGGGAGATCCCCACAGAGTGAGCAGTTCTTC
CATSRGSGRSPQSEQFF
>TRBJ1-2|TRBV7-2|few|.
TGTGCCAGCAGTTCCAGGGTTGGTAATAACTATGGCTACACCTTC
CASSSRVGNNYGYTF
>TRBJ2-1|TRBV6-6|few|.
TGTGCCAGCAGTTACGGTCCGGGGGAGACGCCGAACAATGAGCAGTTCTTC
CASSYGPGETPNNEQFF
>TRBJ1-4|TRBV2|many|.
TGTGCCAGCAGTATTGAACGGGCAACTAATGAAAAACTGTTTTTT
CASSIERATNEKLFF
>TRBJ2-1|TRBV6-5|.|TRBD1
TGTGCCAGCACCCCGGGACAGGGGTTCTCTAAGCAGTTCTTC
CASTPGQGFSKQFF
>TRBJ2-7|TRBV5-5|many|TRBD1
TGTGCCAGCAGTTGGACAGGGCTCCCCTACGAGCAGTACTTC
CASSWTGLPYEQYF
>TRBJ2-1|TRBV6-6|many|.
TGTGCCAGCAGCGGGACTTCCTGGAATGAGCAGTTCTTC
CASSGTSWNEQFF
>TRBJ1-4|TRBV6-2/TRBV6-3|many|TRBD1
TGTGCCAGCAGTCTCCGACAGGGTGAAAAACTGTTTTTT
CASSLRQGEKLFF
>TRBJ2-1|TRBV4-3|many|TRBD2
TGCGCCAGCAGCTTAGCGGGAGGGGGGAATGAGCAGTTCTTC
CASSLAGGGNEQFF
>TRBJ1-4|TRBV19|many|.
TGTGCCAGTAGTAATTCGTGGATGATGGCTAATGAAAAACTGTTTTTT
CASSNSWMMANEKLFF
>TRBJ2-7|TRBV6-2/TRBV6-3|.|.
TGTGCCAGCAGTACCCGAGGAGGGTTGTACGAGCAGTACTTC
CASSTRGGLYEQYF
>TRBJ2-3|TRBV10-1|.|TRBD2
TGCGCCAGCAGTGTACTAGCGGACAATGAGCAGTATTTT
CASSVLADNEQYF
>TRBJ2-2|TRBV14|many|.
TGTGCCAGCAGCCAAGATGGTGGGAGCTACACCGGGGAGCTGTTTTTT
CASSQDGGSYTGELFF
>TRBJ2-5|TRBV12-3/TRBV12-4|many|.
TGTGCCAGCACCCCACGGAGGGACTGGGGGACCCAGTACTTC
CASTPRRDWGTQYF
>TRBJ1-2|TRBV10-3|many|.
TGTGCCATCAGTGGGACAGCTAACTATGGCTACACCTTC
CAISGTANYGYTF
>TRBJ1-5|TRBV6-2/TRBV6-3|many|.
TGTGCCTTAAGCCCGGGGGGGCACAGTCAGCCCCAGCATTTT
CALSPGGHSQPQHF
>TRBJ1-4|TRBV15|.|TRBD1
TGTGCCACCCCTAGAGGGGGCCTGGCTAATGAAAAACTGGTTTTT
CATPRGGLANEKLVF
>TRBJ2-7|TRBV7-9|many|TRBD1
TGTGCCAGCAGGGATTCCGGGACAGGAGGTTACGAGCAGTACTTC
CASRDSGTGGYEQYF
>TRBJ2-7|TRBV4-1|many|.
TGCGCCAGCAGCCAAGAGCCAGACTTCTACGAGCAGTACTTC
CASSQEPDFYEQYF
>TRBJ2-7|TRBV9|.|.
TGTGCTAGCGATCCCCCCTGGCGGAGCACCTACGAGCAGTACTTC
CASDPPWRSTYEQYF
>TRBJ1-2|TRBV2|.|TRBD1
TGTGCCAGCAGTCTCTGGACAGGTTCGAGCTATGGCTACACCTTC
CASSLWTGSSYGYTF
>TRBJ2-7|TRBV4-1|many|.
TGCGCCAGCAGCCAAGCCGACCCGGGCTACGAGCAGTACTTC
CASSQADPGYEQYF
>TRBJ2-3|TRBV13|.|TRBD1
TGTGCCAGCAGCCCGCACCCCGGACAGGGCATGAGGGCAGATACGCAGTATTTT
CASSPHPGQGMRADTQYF
>TRBJ2-5|TRBV5-8|many|TRBD1
TGTGCCAGCAGCCAACAGGGGGCGGAGACCCAGTACTTC
CASSQQGAETQYF
>TRBJ2-7|TRBV20-1|many|TRBD2
TGCAGTGCTAGAGATAGGACTAGCGGCCCCTACGAGCAGTACTTC
CSARDRTSGPYEQYF
>TRBJ2-6|TRBV9|.|.
TGTGCCAGCAGCGTAGGACAGGACAGCTCTGGGGCCAACGTCCTGACTTTC
CASSVGQDSSGANVLTF
>TRBJ2-5|TRBV4-3|many|TRBD2
TGCGCCAGCAGCCCGGCCGGGAGGGGCGAGACCCAGTACTTC
CASSPAGRGETQYF
>TRBJ1-6|TRBV6-1|many|.
TGTGCCAGCAGGGTGGGAGAGGGGGGTTCACCCCTCCACTTT
CASRVGEGGSPLHF
>TRBJ2-5|TRBV7-2|.|.
TGTGCCAGCAGCTTAATACCTTTTGGGACCCAGTACTTC
CASSLIPFGTQYF
>TRBJ2-3|TRBV19|.|.
TGTGCCAGTAGTATAGAGGAGGGATCTGAGCAGTATTTT
CASSIEEGSEQYF
>TRBJ2-7|TRBV14|many|TRBD1
TGTGCCAGCAGCCAAGGGGGACAGGTAGGATTC
CASSQGGQVGF
>TRBJ2-2|TRBV13|many|TRBD2
TGTGCCAGCAGCTTAAGCCCGGGGCTAGCGGCGGGCACCGGGGAGCTGTTTTTT
CASSLSPGLAAGTGELFF
>TRBJ2-5|TRBV6-5|few|TRBD2
TGTGCCAGCAGTTACAGGCTAGCGGGAGCTGAGACCCAGTACTTC
CASSYRLAGAETQYF
>TRBJ1-6|TRBV5-5|many|TRBD1
TGTGCCAGCAGCTTGGACGGGACAGGGCCTTCACCCCTCCACTTT
CASSLDGTGPSPLHF
>TRBJ2-2|TRBV19|many|.
TGTGCCAGTAGTATAGGCAGCGGGGAGCTGTTTTTT
CASSIGSGELFF
>TRBJ2-7|TRBV14|many|.
TGTGCCAGCAGCCAAGCGCCCTCCTACGAGCAGTACTTC
CASSQAPSYEQYF
>TRBJ2-1|TRBV11-2|once|TRBD2
TGTGCCAGCACTCTAGCGGGAGCCTTTAACAGTGAGCAGTTCTTC
CASTLAGAFNSEQFF
>TRBJ1-3|TRBV2|.|.
TGTGCCAGCAGGGCCGGGGAGCCTGGAAACACCATATATTTT
CASRAGEPGNTIYF
>TRBJ1-5|TRBV7-9|.|.
TGTGCCAGCACCGCTAGCGGGAGGGCCTACGAGCATTTT
CASTASGRAYEHF
>TRBJ2-7|TRBV3-1|.|TRBD2
TGTGCCAGCAGCCAAGCGGGGGGTGGGCAGTACTTC
CASSQAGGGQYF
>TRBJ1-1|TRBV6-5|few|.
TGTGCCAGCAGTTATTTGGCCCCAAGGGTGGTTGAAGCTTTCTTT
CASSYLAPRVVEAFF
>TRBJ1-2|TRBV27|few|TRBD1
TGTGCCAGCAGCTCCATTACAGGGGGGCTTAACTATGGCTACACCTTC
CASSSITGGLNYGYTF
>TRBJ1-4|TRBV12-3/TRBV12-4|many|.
TGTGCCAGCAGTTTGACAGCCTTTAATGAAAAACTGTTTTTT
CASSLTAFNEKLFF
>TRBJ2-1|TRBV11-3|many|.
TGTGCCAGCAGCAAAAGGGGAGGCCAGGGCAATGAGCAGTTCTTC
CASSKRGGQGNEQFF
>TRBJ2-2|TRBV9|many|.
TGTGCCAGCACCCGGGACACCGGGGAGCTGTTTTTT
CASTRDTGELFF
>TRBJ2-5|TRBV9|many|TRBD2
TGTGCCAGCAGCGGAAGAGGCCTAGCGGGAGCGTATGGAGAGACCCAGTACTTC
CASSGRGLAGAYGETQYF